This T cell receptor (beta chain) is drawn from a study of cytomegalovirus exposure and HLA in healthy donors. General observations from the study: With high specificity and sensitivity, the classifier reportedly diagnosed cytomegalovirus status. In vitro, a few CMV-associated chains proved specific for CMV antigens. The study designated 150 or so TCR beta chains cytomegalovirus-associated. Highly shared sequence variants in one cluster were likely a sequencing artifact.

Primers included in the PCR were 60 Vbeta and 13 Jbeta primers. This table comes from immunoSEQ multiplex PCR, and its TCRdb copy is limited to in-frame clones, with some not included. The table lists roughly 90,000 clones, roughly 77% of them singletons. Points on this clone: Its specificity is not known.

This CDR3 is 16 amino acids long. Per germline, CDR1 GTSNPN and CDR2 SVGIG (reference sequence). V lost 0 bases and J 9 bases, leaving 18 bases between the germline ends. Sequencing used PBMCs. This sequence joins TRBV30 and TRBJ1-6; D call uncertain. This TCR derives from a man aged 25 to 40 in good health and CMV-seronegative. In nucleotides, the CDR3 is TGTGCCTGGAGTGTACAAAGAGGAGTAGGAGTTTCACCCCTCCACTTT. Its translation is CAWSVQRGVGVSPLHF.